This record looks at one T cell receptor beta chain sequence and its context. Its antigen target is currently unknown. Base-call qualities are not available, and no considerably larger clone is one nucleotide away. The library was built by means of the immunoSEQ multiplex PCR assay. For most patients, genomic DNA was isolated with the Qiagen DNeasy Blood and Tissue Kit and sent frozen to Adaptive Biotechnologies for TCR sequencing. Adaptive Biotechnologies carried out high-throughput TCR-beta CDR3 sequencing of genomic DNA for most patients. The original pipeline was this. Adaptive's ImmunoSEQ software supplied the TCR sequencing data for 15 to 20 patients, while MiXCR and VDJtools were used to process a few other patients. CD4 versus CD8 sorting errors were corrected by removing sequences found in both subsets at a frequency ratio below 5:1. CDR3 nucleotide sequences shared by donor and recipient were removed because the origin of these sequences could not be assigned. To count as alloreactive, a clone needed at least 2-fold expansion over unstimulated cells and a minimum CFSE-low frequency of 0.002% (template counts) or 0.001% (read counts). Clones were considered mappable if detected in sequenced pre-transplant spleen, lymph node, or MLR CFSE-low populations of the donor or recipient. The cumulative frequency of alloreactive clones was calculated as a percentage of all sequences, weighted by copy number. Sourced from immuneACCESS, this table was stored by TCRdb with only in-frame sequences that have V and J called. A share of the clones is absent; for the studies checked, an unresolved V gene accounts for under half, and the remainder has no known explanation. V and J calls and clone size are those listed in that table; D and trimming were worked out from the DNA. The sample records 95,000 to 130,000 clones, approximately 90% of which are singletons. The ten biggest clones cover more than 0.15% of the sample.

CDR1 and CDR2 were assigned from the germline V gene as SGDLS and YYNGEE. The V end gives up 0 bases and the J end 3 bases, leaving 9 bases in the junction not matched to a gene. The CDR3 starts with the cysteine, ends with the phenylalanine, and has 16 residues. The sequence is cut down to CDR3 DNA, 48 bases in frame from base 1. The data belong to a study of graft-versus-host responses after intestinal transplantation (dated by TCRdb to the early 2020s). With regard to the full study: Multivisceral, liver-intestinal, or isolated intestinal transplants were received by the recipients. Every recipient was given anti-thymocyte globulin induction, followed by roughly 3 years of maintenance tacrolimus and steroids. Bulk TCR-beta CDR3 sequencing was used to track graft-versus-host and host-versus-graft alloreactive T cell clones in the graft, circulation and bone marrow after intestinal transplantation. Alloreactive clones were identified by sequencing pre-transplant mixed lymphocyte reaction products and comparing them with unstimulated pre-transplant donor and recipient T cells. Of the 20 to 30 intestinal transplant recipients enrolled in the cohort, one of whom was a retransplant, 3 patients without pretransplant specimens were excluded. A peak of at least 4% donor T cells among recipient peripheral blood mononuclear cells was the definition used for donor T cell macrochimerism. Rather than being sequenced by the commercial service, samples from a few later patients were sequenced in-house on an Illumina MiSeq and processed with MiXCR.

The time point label, as the study defines it: cells obtained before transplantation from donor or recipient. CD3+CD4+ and CD3+CD8+ populations were FACS-sorted from unstimulated pre-transplant donor and recipient cells taken from spleen or lymph nodes. General study outcomes and caveats: In patients with donor T cell macrochimerism, the allografts had high GvH to HvG T cell clonal ratios. Early after transplant, declines in HvG clones were associated with peak levels of circulating GvH clones. The relatively low number and heterogeneity of intestinal transplant patients limited the conclusions. GvH clones were found in recipient bone marrow, and some of the GvH clones appeared earlier in ileal mucosa or blood, which is consistent with an intestinal mucosal origin.

Rearrangement joined TRBV9 to TRBJ2-7; TRBD2 agrees with 7 junctional bases. The input for sequencing was unstimulated CD4+ T cells sorted from spleen or lymph node cells, taken before intestinal transplant. The receptor was derived from a human donor who received an intestinal transplant. CDR3 loop: CASSVEGRGSLYEQYF. The nucleotide sequence is TGTGCCAGCAGCGTAGAGGGGAGGGGATCCCTCTACGAGCAGTACTTC.